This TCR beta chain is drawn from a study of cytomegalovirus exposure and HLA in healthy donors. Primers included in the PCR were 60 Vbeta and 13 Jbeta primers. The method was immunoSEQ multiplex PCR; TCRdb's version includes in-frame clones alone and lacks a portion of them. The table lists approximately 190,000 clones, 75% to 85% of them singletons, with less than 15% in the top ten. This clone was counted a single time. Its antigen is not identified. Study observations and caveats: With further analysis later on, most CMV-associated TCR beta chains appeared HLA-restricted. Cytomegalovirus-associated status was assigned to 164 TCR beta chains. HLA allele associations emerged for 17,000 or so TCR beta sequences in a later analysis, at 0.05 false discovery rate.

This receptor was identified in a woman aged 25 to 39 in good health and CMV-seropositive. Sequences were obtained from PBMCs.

CDR3 nucleotide sequence: TGTGCCAGCAGCTTACGGGGGAGGGATAAAGAGACCCAGTACTTC. This gives the protein CASSLRGRDKETQYF. The chain recombines TRBV11-3 with TRBJ2-5; 7 nucleotides match TRBD2. In germline, CDR1 is SGHNT, CDR2 YENEEA. The CDR3 loop spans 15 amino acids. The ends lost 2 bases at V and 3 bases at J; junction bases unmatched: 6.